This T cell receptor (beta chain) was sequenced for a study of OX40 agonist ivuxolimab in advanced cancers. Exclusion of a patient followed from autoimmune disease history or systemic immunosuppression. CDR1 and CDR2 (germline): SGHTA, FQGTGA. The CDR3 runs 15 residues. Trimming removed 11 bases from V and 0 bases from J; junction bases left unmatched: 9. The assay was immunoSEQ multiplex PCR, and TCRdb's table has in-frame clones only and misses some. The data contain fewer than 20,000 clones, approximately 86% of them singletons. Study results and caveats: Circulating CD4+ and CD8+ T cells showed clonal expansion by week 6 at 0.1 to 3.0 mg/kg. Also present in some nonresponders was a low level of normalized T-cell clonal expansion. Partly responding patients at 0.1-3.0 mg/kg showed some of the smallest clonal expansion.

Worth noting for this clone: What it recognizes is unknown.

The sequence derives from an adult with an advanced solid tumor such as melanoma, head and neck, liver or kidney cancer. This chain links TRBV7-3 with TRBJ2-3; 9 nucleotides agree with TRBD2. The source material was CD4+ or CD8+ T cells sorted from blood, sampled in a trial of the OX40 agonist ivuxolimab. This CDR3 reads CASRLAVSSTDTQYF. The CDR3 nucleotides are TGTGCCTCTCGACTAGCGGTTAGTAGCACAGATACGCAGTATTTT.